The rows below give T cell receptor beta chains drawn from one sample of a study of T-cell memory formation after mild COVID-19. TCRdb passed the 5' RACE reads through MiXCR, listing each CDR3 protein once. The sample consists of 300,000 to 400,000 distinct CDR3 sequences, approximately 15% of them appearing once. Sequencing was performed on PBMCs or a T cell subset sorted from them (not recorded which). These receptor sequences come from a man in his late teens or twenties who had mild COVID-19 (a few samples of this study predate the infection). Cell type and time point are not known. CDR3s leave out the opening cysteine and the closing phenylalanine or tryptophan. Size is stated for part of the rows, as once, few or many counts, or as a class when the clone is expanded.

>few|TRBJ2-7|TRBV6-6
ASSYGLDPYEQY
>-|TRBJ2-1|TRBV12-3/TRBV12-4
ASRPGLAANEQF
>-|TRBJ1-6|TRBV5-6
ASSQKLGTYSPLH
>many|TRBJ2-7|TRBV4-3
ASSQARGSSYEQY
>few|TRBJ2-1|TRBV25-1
ASSERESSGGAGEQF
>few|TRBJ2-7|TRBV6-5
ASSHPGGESYEQY
>few|TRBJ1-5|TRBV6-5
ASSAQRTGNQPQH
>-|TRBJ2-4|TRBV4-3
ASSQDRGVDIQY
>-|TRBJ1-6|TRBV25-1
ASSDPSSYNSPLH
>few|TRBJ1-1|TRBV18
ASSPRATGGTEAF
>few|TRBJ2-3|TRBV5-1
ASSLASATDTQY
>-|TRBJ2-3|TRBV20-1
SARGFSTDTQY
>few|TRBJ2-3|TRBV7-9
ASSLSTQY
>few|TRBJ1-2|TRBV25-1
ASSAGSWDGYT
>few|TRBJ1-1|TRBV5-1
ASSPPVSGIVSREAF
>-|TRBJ2-5|TRBV7-2
ASSRQTGGGETQY
>few|TRBJ1-5|TRBV4-1
ASSQDPRTGSRQPQH